Reported below is one TCR beta chain. Its antigen has not been determined. No clone much larger than this one lies a single base away; base qualities are absent. This CDR3 is also generated by other DNA sequences in the sample. Germline trimming: 9 bases from V, 3 bases from J; junction bases outside gene matches: 3. CDR1 and CDR2 (SNHLY, FYNNEI) derive from the germline V gene. The CDR3 covers 14 residues, taking in both the cysteine and the phenylalanine. Of all the DNA, just the CDR3 is kept, 42 bases in frame from base 1. TCR CDR3 regions were amplified from genomic DNA by multiplex PCR using the deep immunoSEQ assay. Extracted genomic DNA from each cell subset was spread evenly across all wells of several immunoSEQ 96-well plates, with each plate serving as a replicate. For sorted subsets, around 200 ng genomic DNA, equal to tens of thousands of T cell genomes, was loaded into each replicate PCR. Purified libraries were measured with a Qubit 3.0 fluorometer, size-checked on a Bioanalyzer 2100, and measured again with the KAPA Library Quantification kit. A separate single-read 150-cycle Illumina NextSeq 550 flow cell was used to sequence each immunoSEQ 96-well plate. Concerning the study's data processing: Because the immunoSEQ output held only junctional sequences and lacked quality scores, the filtering could not match the filtering applied to full-length reads. Sequences were annotated with PyIR, a Python wrapper for IgBLAST v1.9, using IMGT germline references to assign V/J genes and CDR3. Reads with weak V/J assignments (E-value above 1e-6), missing CDR3, stop codons, out-of-frame junctions, or ambiguous translated residues were removed. V3J clonotypes were defined as sequences sharing an identical inferred V gene, J gene, and CDR3 amino acid sequence. The percentage overlap between two repertoires was calculated by dividing the number of shared unique clonotypes by the size of the smaller repertoire. Three approaches were used to assess repertoire richness: RTK rarefaction, the Chao1 estimator, and Recon v2.1 estimates of unobserved clonotypes. For all TCRbeta clonotypes obtained by the gDNA method from a few donors, generation probabilities were computed with OLGA. In TCRdb, the immuneACCESS table is reduced to in-frame sequences with V and J assigned. These tables do not hold every clone; where another copy was compared, an unresolved V gene accounts for under half, and the others remain unexplained. That table gives V, J and clone size, and the DNA gave D and trimming. Here the sample has roughly 1,500,000 clones; approximately 98.5% occur a single time. 0.36% of the sample rests with the top ten.

This sample is drawn from a study of shared clonotypes between healthy human individuals (dated by TCRdb to 2020 to 2022). Regarding the research as a whole: A few men and a couple of women, aged 18 to 49 years, made up the cohort. For each donor, three plates each were used for CD4 naive and CD4 memory, two plates were used for CD8 naive, and one plate was used for CD8 memory. Blood TCR repertoires of a handful of healthy adults were deeply sequenced to estimate repertoire size and the extent of clonotype sharing between individuals. Leukapheresis yielded between about 0.85 and 9 billion PBMCs per donor. Different laboratories and diverse techniques were used to prepare libraries and sequence TCR repertoires, to increase sequencing depth and limit assay-specific biases. Summary of the overall study and its limitations: Sharing across a few donors was observed for around 4.8% of naive CD4, about 4% of naive CD8, 2% to 2.5% of memory CD4, and less than 0.45% of memory CD8 clonotypes. Larger estimated clonotype richness was generally found for naive subsets than for memory subsets. Sampling was restricted to blood, and TCR repertoires in tissue are likely to differ from TCR repertoires in blood. Even with the large sequencing depth, rarefaction of the sorted-subset datasets indicated that sequencing was incomplete. Higher generation probabilities were observed for clonotypes shared by all four sorted-subset donors than for non-shared clonotypes. The genetic and exposure-history diversity represented was limited by the small number of donors. Pairwise subsampling led to the expectation that sequencing depth would affect the degree of clonotype sharing among donors.

Donors were healthy HIV-negative adults with no recently reported acute infections or vaccinations. Every donor was a Caucasian adult living in Nashville, Tennessee, USA. CD4+ T cells were enriched by magnetic negative selection, after which naive cells were positively selected on CD45RA and the negative fraction was taken as the memory subset. Blood was collected by leukapheresis, and PBMCs were isolated by Ficoll-Histopaque density gradient centrifugation and then cryopreserved in liquid nitrogen vapor phase. Purity and quantity of every magnetically sorted T cell population were checked by analytical flow cytometry. Genomic DNA was isolated from each sorted fraction and quantified by UV absorbance on a Nanodrop 2000c.

This clonotype was obtained from a man aged 30-40 years in good health. The V gene is TRBV2 and the J gene is TRBJ2-2; 11 bases in the junction line up with TRBD2. The sample consisted of naive CD4+ T cells sorted from blood. The cell subset or site label of this sample denotes: CD45RA+ positively selected. The DNA sequence is as follows: TGTGCCAGTAGGACTAGCGGGTACACCGGGGAGCTGTTTTTT. Translation gives CASRTSGYTGELFF.